The 6 T cell receptor beta chains below come from one sample, sequenced in a study of blood T cell repertoires in COVID-19. Repertoires were generated with immunoSEQ multiplex PCR, while TCRdb's copy carries only in-frame clones and drops some. The repertoire holds roughly 410,000 clones, approximately 89% seen once, with roughly 1.6% in the top ten. Sequenced: peripheral blood. Receptors originate from a woman in her 40s with COVID-19, enrolled during active disease.

The chain joins TRBV27 to TRBJ1-2, with 7 nucleotides matching TRBD1. This CDR3 has 16 residues. V trimming: 6 bases; J trimming: 5 bases; junction bases outside the gene matches: 15. Germline CDR1 reads MNHEY; CDR2 reads SMNVEV (reference sequence). The CDR3 DNA sequence: TGTGCCAGCAGCTTTTATCCCGCGACAGGGAGGTATGGCTACACCTTC. This gives the protein CASSFYPATGRYGYTF.

This rearrangement joins TRBV6-2 or TRBV6-3 to TRBJ1-6; 11 nucleotides agree with TRBD1. The CDR3 covers 17 residues. After removal of 8 bases from V and 0 bases from J, the junction contained 6 bases not matched to a gene. The germline V gene has CDR1 MNHEY and CDR2 SVGEGT. The CDR3 nucleotides are TGTGCCAGCTGCCGGGACAGGGGGATCTCCTATAATTCACCCCTCCACTTT. Translation gives CASCRDRGISYNSPLHF.

V gene TRBV6-5 combines with J gene TRBJ1-1, with 8 bases lining up with TRBD1. V shed 5 bases, J shed 0 bases, and the junction held 5 bases outside the gene matches. The CDR3 loop spans 15 amino acids. The germline V gene has CDR1 MNHEY and CDR2 SVGAGI. This chain's CDR3 is CASSPRDRMNTEAFF. The CDR3 DNA is TGTGCCAGCAGTCCTCGGGACAGGATGAACACTGAAGCTTTCTTT.

This chain uses TRBV6-5 with TRBJ2-7, with TRBD2 as a possible D gene (5 bases). Trimming left V 6 bases short and J 6 bases short, with 18 bases between. The CDR3 length is 14 residues. Germline-derived CDR1 and CDR2 are MNHEY and SVGAGI. CDR3 amino acids: CASSRGSSRGEQYF. The CDR3 coding sequence is TGTGCCAGCAGCCGAGGGTCCTCTCGGGGCGAGCAGTACTTC.

The V call is TRBV4-2, the J call TRBJ2-7; perhaps TRBD1 as D (6 bases). CDR1 LGHNA and CDR2 YNFKEQ come from the germline V gene. The CDR3 is 14 residues long. Trimming pared 4 bases from V and 7 bases from J, leaving 17 bases between. The CDR3 is CASSRLQGPEEQYF. CDR3 DNA sequence: TGTGCCAGCAGCCGCTTACAGGGTCCGGAAGAGCAGTACTTC.

Points on this clone: The sample carries other DNA sequences with the same CDR3. The chain is built from TRBV28 and TRBJ1-1; D is possibly TRBD1 (5 bases). With 3 bases removed from V and 8 bases from J, the gap between germline ends came to 7 bases. Germline CDR1 is MDHEN and CDR2 is SYDVKM. This CDR3 has 11 amino acids. The CDR3, as DNA: TGTGCCAGCAGTTTCAGGACAGAAGCTTTCTTT. Translating gives CASSFRTEAFF. Full variable domain (rest looked up from reference TRBV28 and TRBJ1-1): DVKVTQSSRYLVKRTGEKVFLECVQDMDHENMFWYRQDPGLGLRLIYFSYDVKMKEKGDIPEGYSVSREKKERFSLILESASTNQTSMYLCASSFRTEAFFGQGTRLTVV.